Listed below are T cell receptor beta chains from one sample, sequenced in a study of blood T cells in healthy people across ages. TCRdb analysed the 5' RACE reads with MiXCR anew, one entry per CDR3 protein. The sample has roughly 720,000 distinct CDR3 sequences, 50% to 65% seen once. Sample: blood. The receptors come from a man older than 75 in good health. Each CDR3 is given with its conserved first and last residue. A D gene is named only where the DNA matches it firmly. Clone size is shown for a subset of rows, as once, few, many or a class of expanded clone.

V	D	size	J	CDR3	DNA
TRBV3-1	.	many	TRBJ2-7	CASSRTAGYEQYF	TGTGCCAGCAGTCGCACCGCTGGTTACGAGCAGTACTTC
TRBV15	TRBD2	.	TRBJ2-1	CATSRTSGAYNGQFF	TGTGCCACCAGCCGGACTAGCGGGGCCTACAATGGGCAGTTCTTC
TRBV10-2	.	many	TRBJ2-5	CASSGDNQETQYF	TGCGCCAGCAGTGGGGACAACCAAGAGACCCAGTACTTC
TRBV3-1	.	once	TRBJ2-1	CASSGGTASTKFF	TGTGCCAGCAGCGGGGGGACTGCTTCCACCAAGTTCTTC
TRBV6-5	TRBD2	few	TRBJ2-5	CASRSGGGGKTQYF	TGTGCCAGCCGTTCGGGCGGGGGTGGGAAGACCCAGTACTTC
TRBV2	.	.	TRBJ2-5	CASSDWGTQTQETQYF	TGTGCCAGCAGTGATTGGGGGACTCAAACTCAAGAGACCCAGTACTTC
TRBV11-2	.	.	TRBJ2-3	CASSFLFSARTDTQYF	TGTGCCAGCAGCTTCCTATTTTCCGCCCGCACAGATACGCAGTATTTT
TRBV29-1	.	.	TRBJ1-4	CSVETVATNEKLFF	TGCAGCGTTGAAACAGTGGCCACTAATGAAAAACTGTTTTTT
TRBV7-2	.	once	TRBJ2-2	CASSSRGLNTGELFF	TGTGCCAGCAGCTCGCGGGGACTGAACACCGGGGAGCTGTTTTTT
TRBV20-1	.	.	TRBJ2-1	CSARAAGVGEQFF	TGCAGTGCTAGAGCGGCAGGGGTCGGTGAGCAGTTCTTC
TRBV4-2	.	.	TRBJ1-2	CASSARDAGSHYGYTF	TGTGCCAGCAGCGCCCGGGACGCCGGGAGTCATTATGGCTACACCTTC
TRBV28	.	few	TRBJ2-3	CASSPLQGGKADTQYF	TGTGCCAGCAGTCCTCTGCAAGGGGGGAAGGCAGATACGCAGTATTTT
TRBV7-2	TRBD1	.	TRBJ2-7	CASSPDREAYEQYF	TGTGCCAGCAGCCCGGACAGGGAAGCCTACGAGCAGTACTTC
TRBV12-3/TRBV12-4	.	.	TRBJ1-1	CASSLAGEAFF	TGTGCCAGCAGTTTAGCAGGTGAAGCTTTCTTT
TRBV11-1	.	.	TRBJ2-6	CASSFYRASGANVLTF	TGTGCCAGCAGCTTCTACCGGGCCTCTGGGGCCAACGTCCTGACTTTC
TRBV6-1	TRBD1	.	TRBJ1-5	CAITDRLGNQPQHF	TGTGCCATTACGGACAGGCTGGGGAATCAGCCCCAGCATTTT
TRBV4-1	.	.	TRBJ1-1	CASSQDLRGGAEAFF	TGCGCCAGCAGCCAAGATTTGAGGGGGGGCGCTGAAGCTTTCTTT
TRBV20-1	.	.	TRBJ2-3	CSARPPGRYAYF	TGCAGTGCTAGACCTCCGGGCAGATACGCGTATTTT
TRBV28	.	many	TRBJ2-7	CASSGLYEQYF	TGTGCCAGCAGCGGCCTCTACGAGCAGTACTTC
TRBV30	.	.	TRBJ2-4	CAWTGFGNIQYF	TGTGCCTGGACGGGGTTTGGAAACATTCAGTACTTC
TRBV2	.	.	TRBJ1-5	CASSEDREQPQHF	TGTGCCAGCAGTGAAGACAGGGAACAGCCCCAGCATTTT
TRBV24-1	TRBD1	.	TRBJ1-2	CATSDLTGIYGYTF	TGTGCCACCAGTGATCTGACAGGGATCTATGGCTACACCTTC
TRBV10-3	TRBD2	few	TRBJ2-2	CAISEELAGATGELFF	TGTGCCATCAGTGAGGAACTAGCGGGAGCCACCGGGGAGCTGTTTTTT
TRBV4-1	TRBD2	.	TRBJ2-1	CASSQVLIQGLAGNNEQFF	TGCGCCAGCAGCCAAGTTCTCATACAAGGACTAGCGGGGAACAATGAGCAGTTCTTC
TRBV12-3/TRBV12-4	.	few	TRBJ2-3	CASTKSTGRYAYF	TGTGCCAGCACCAAGTCCACAGGAAGATACGCGTATTTT
TRBV10-3	TRBD1	.	TRBJ1-2	CAGGTGTNYGYTF	TGTGCCGGGGGGACAGGGACCAACTATGGCTACACCTTC
TRBV5-1	TRBD2	.	TRBJ2-1	CASSLVHSGRPAEQFF	TGCGCCAGCAGCTTGGTTCACAGCGGGAGGCCGGCTGAGCAGTTCTTC
TRBV9	.	.	TRBJ1-4	CASSSPRGGNEKLFF	TGTGCCAGCAGCTCCCCGCGGGGAGGTAATGAAAAACTGTTTTTT
TRBV12-3/TRBV12-4	TRBD1	few	TRBJ2-5	CASSWDRSGTQYF	TGTGCCAGCAGTTGGGACAGGTCAGGGACCCAGTACTTC
TRBV27	.	.	TRBJ2-1	CASTKIGGSSYNEQFF	TGTGCCAGCACCAAGATCGGCGGAAGCTCCTACAATGAGCAGTTCTTC
TRBV6-2/TRBV6-3	TRBD1	many	TRBJ2-3	CASSYAQGARRYAYF	TGTGCCAGCAGTTACGCCCAGGGGGCGCGCAGATACGCGTATTTT
TRBV15	.	.	TRBJ2-1	CATNSHGNEQFF	TGTGCCACCAACTCACACGGCAATGAGCAGTTCTTC
TRBV20-1	TRBD2	.	TRBJ2-7	CSASPGLAGGLKNEQYF	TGCAGTGCTAGCCCCGGACTAGCGGGGGGTTTGAAGAACGAGCAGTACTTC
TRBV10-3	.	.	TRBJ2-3	CAISEQLTKNTDTQYF	TGTGCCATCAGTGAGCAACTGACGAAAAACACAGATACGCAGTATTTT
TRBV20-1	TRBD1	.	TRBJ1-6	CSARGQGTYNSPLHF	TGCAGTGCTAGGGGACAGGGAACCTATAATTCACCCCTCCACTTT
TRBV7-9	.	.	TRBJ1-2	CASSLVQGDGYTF	TGTGCCAGCAGCTTAGTACAGGGAGATGGCTACACCTTC
TRBV7-9	TRBD2	.	TRBJ2-1	CASSGQLAGEGEQFF	TGTGCCAGCAGCGGCCAACTAGCGGGAGAAGGTGAGCAGTTCTTC
TRBV7-2	.	.	TRBJ2-7	CASSFPSAGAYEQYF	TGTGCCAGCAGCTTCCCATCAGCGGGCGCGTACGAGCAGTACTTC
TRBV7-2	.	.	TRBJ2-6	CASSLAGPGSGANVLTF	TGTGCCAGCAGCTTAGCAGGGCCCGGCTCTGGGGCCAACGTCCTGACTTTC
TRBV20-1	.	.	TRBJ2-3	CSARGQRNTDTRYF	TGCAGTGCTAGAGGACAGAGGAACACAGATACGCGGTATTTT
TRBV27	TRBD1	.	TRBJ1-2	CASSLSWEGARGYTF	TGTGCCAGCAGTTTATCCTGGGAGGGGGCGCGAGGCTACACCTTC